The 32 T cell receptor beta chains listed next were all sequenced from one sample in a study of read filtering for tumor transcriptome and immune sequencing. From 400 to 450 ng of RNA, a library with molecular barcoded alpha/delta and beta/gamma adaptors was made. A single record per CDR3 protein comes from TCRdb applying MiXCR to the reads. The table lists about 24,000 distinct CDR3 sequences, around a fifth of them singletons. The sequencing sample was made of a population of CD138-negative cells sorted from bone marrow. These receptors were taken from a donor at least 40 years old with multiple myeloma.

The chain is built from TRBV7-6 and TRBJ2-7; the match to TRBD2 covers 12 bases. The J segment lost 2 bases and the V segment lost 2 bases, leaving 7 bases of the junction unmatched. This CDR3 spans 17 amino acids. Germline CDR1 reads SGHVS; CDR2 reads FNYEAQ. CDR3 amino acids: CASSLLAGGSQAYEQYF. The CDR3 coding sequence is TGTGCCAGCAGCTTACTAGCGGGGGGGTCCCAAGCCTACGAGCAGTACTTC.

This clonotype appeared many times. The chain has TRBV19 and TRBJ1-2; 12 nucleotides match TRBD1. V was clipped by 3 bases and J by 2 bases; unmatched bases: 1. Germline V gives CDR1 LNHDA, CDR2 SQIVND (reference sequence). The CDR3 has 15 amino acids. Here the CDR3 DNA reads TGTGCCAGTAGTATGGGGACAGGGGGCAACTATGGCTACACCTTC. Its protein is CASSMGTGGNYGYTF.

This clonotype appeared many times. The chain combines TRBV7-2 with TRBJ2-5, with TRBD2 identical over 10 bases. CDR1 SGHTA and CDR2 FQGNSA come from the germline V gene. The CDR3 sequence is 17 residues long. V lost 5 bases and J lost 7; bases outside the gene matches: 16. CDR3 DNA: TGTGCCAGCAGCCATTCTCTAGCGGGGGCTCTCCGGGGGACCCAGTACTTC. Protein: CASSHSLAGALRGTQYF.

Many counts were recorded for this clonotype. The V call is TRBV5-4, the J call TRBJ1-2; tentative D call: TRBD1 (5 bases). Germline loops: CDR1 SGHNT, CDR2 YYREEE (reference sequence). The V and J ends lost 4 bases and 2 bases respectively, with 12 bases between them. The CDR3 contains 14 residues. The CDR3 sequence: CASSPETENYGYTF. The CDR3 bases are TGTGCCAGCAGCCCAGAGACAGAGAACTATGGCTACACCTTC. The variable domain in full, completed from reference TRBV5-4 and TRBJ1-2, reads ETGVTQSPTHLIKTRGQQVTLRCSSQSGHNTVSWYQQALGQGPQFIFQYYREEENGRGNFPPRFSGLQFPNYSSELNVNALELDDSALYLCASSPETENYGYTFGSGTRLTVV.

By share, this clonotype counts as medium-sized (0.01 to 0.1%). J is TRBJ2-5 and V is TRBV20-1, with a tentative D call TRBD2 (6 bases). The germline V gene encodes CDR1 DFQATT and CDR2 SNEGSKA (reference sequence). The CDR3 has 16 residues. Trimming stripped 0 bases from V and 2 bases from J, with 16 bases between. The CDR3, as DNA: TGCAGTGCTAGAGATTTCTTCGCGGGGCTACAAGAGACCCAGTACTTC. This codes for CSARDFFAGLQETQYF.

In its sample, this clonotype was seen a few times. This chain uses TRBV27 with TRBJ2-1; 9 bases fit TRBD2. The germline V gene has CDR1 MNHEY and CDR2 SMNVEV (reference sequence). The CDR3 has 18 residues. J gave up 4 bases and V 2 bases, and 12 bases lay outside the gene matches. CDR3 sequence: CASSLNWRGGLKYNEQFF. The CDR3 coding sequence is TGTGCCAGCAGTTTAAATTGGCGGGGGGGCTTGAAATACAATGAGCAGTTCTTC.

The rearrangement links TRBV28 to TRBJ1-6, with 10 bases that match TRBD1. The CDR3 extends over 14 amino acids. Germline CDR1 and CDR2: MDHEN and SYDVKM. V trimming: 7 bases; J trimming: 5 bases; junction bases outside the gene matches: 2. CDR3 sequence (DNA): TGTGCCAGCACCGGGACAGGGGATAATTCACCCCTCCACTTT. Amino acid sequence: CASTGTGDNSPLHF.

The J gene is TRBJ1-1, the V gene TRBV10-1; no firm D call. The CDR3 contains 13 residues. Trimming cost V 8 bases and J 6 bases, with 16 bases left between them. CDR1 and CDR2 (germline): WNHNN, SYGVQD (reference sequence). CDR3 DNA: TGCGCCAGCCGTTATGCGGAGGGATCTGAAGCTTTCTTT. Its translation: CASRYAEGSEAFF.

This clonotype appeared many times. This chain uses TRBV5-5 with TRBJ2-6, with D maybe TRBD1 (6 bases). Trimming took off 4 bases at V and 3 bases at J, with 14 bases between the two ends. Germline V gene sequence: CDR1 SGHKS, CDR2 YYEKEE (reference sequence). This CDR3 spans 16 amino acids. CDR3 residues: CASSLLGGFGANVLTF. CDR3 coding DNA: TGTGCCAGCAGCCTGCTTGGGGGCTTTGGGGCCAACGTCCTGACTTTC.

This clonotype was found many times. V is TRBV6-1 and J is TRBJ2-1, with 8 bases fitting TRBD1. Germline CDR1 MNHNS, CDR2 SASEGT. The trim removed 6 bases at V and 6 bases at J, leaving 7 bases unmatched. The CDR3 has 14 amino acids. CDR3 region: CASRTGTGRNEQFF. Here the CDR3 DNA reads TGTGCCAGCAGGACCGGGACAGGCCGCAATGAGCAGTTCTTC.

This clonotype was recorded at least ten times. The V and J genes are TRBV5-1 and TRBJ2-7; TRBD2 aligns across 8 bases. Trimming removed 4 bases from V and 3 bases from J; junction bases left unmatched: 6. The CDR3 covers 14 residues. CDR1 and CDR2 from the germline V gene are SGHRS and YFSETQ. The CDR3 DNA reads TGCGCCAGCAGCGTCGGGGGGGCCGGCTACGAGCAGTACTTC. It specifies CASSVGGAGYEQYF.

This clonotype was observed a few times. The V call is TRBV7-9, the J call TRBJ2-7; 8 nucleotides line up with TRBD1. Germline V gene lookup returns CDR1 SEHNR and CDR2 FQNEAQ (reference sequence). Trimming cost V 6 bases and J 2 bases; bases outside gene matches: 6. This CDR3 is built from 14 residues. The CDR3 nucleotides read TGTGCCAGCAGTTACGACAGGGGTGCCTACGAGCAGTACTTC. It specifies CASSYDRGAYEQYF.

This clonotype was detected ten times or more. V and J are TRBV28 and TRBJ1-2, with D unclear. The CDR3 runs 15 residues. Germline loops: CDR1 MDHEN, CDR2 SYDVKM. V gave up 7 bases and J gave up 2 bases, with 17 bases separating them. The CDR3 loop reads CASTERAGRNYGYTF. Written as DNA, the CDR3 is TGTGCCAGCACCGAAAGGGCCGGCAGGAACTATGGCTACACCTTC.

This clonotype came up many times. The chain carries TRBV6-2 or TRBV6-3 and TRBJ2-5; D is undetermined. There are 13 residues in the CDR3. In germline, CDR1 is MNHEY, CDR2 SVGEGT. Trimming pared 7 bases from V and 4 bases from J, leaving 13 bases between. The CDR3 sequence is CASTNERRETQYF. The CDR3 DNA is TGTGCCAGCACTAACGAACGGAGAGAGACCCAGTACTTC.

This clonotype has a count of ten or more. The chain is built from TRBV9 and TRBJ1-6, with D perhaps matching TRBD1 (6 bases). V lost 1 base and J lost 7, with 15 bases in between. Germline CDR1 SGDLS, CDR2 YYNGEE. CDR3 length: 16 residues. CDR3 in DNA: TGTGCCAGCAGCGTAAGGGACACCCCGGGGAATTCACCCCTCCACTTT. Translation: CASSVRDTPGNSPLHF.

With respect to this clonotype: An end of the junction differs from the germline gene, which may be a read error. Here the CDR3 reads CASGYGATSTDTQYF. Written as DNA, the CDR3 is TGTGCCAGCGGTTACGGCGCTACTAGCACAGATACGCAGTATTTT. The genes are TRBV6-6 and TRBJ2-3, with no clear D. The V gene's germline CDR1 is MNHNY and CDR2 SVGAGI (reference sequence). This CDR3 spans 15 amino acids.

With respect to this clonotype: A much bigger clone sits one base away, suggesting this may be a read error. The CDR3 sequence is CSVRDPGADTQYF. CDR3 nucleotides: TGCAGTGTAAGGGACCCAGGGGCAGATACGCAGTATTTT. V gene TRBV20-1 combines with J gene TRBJ2-3; perhaps TRBD1 as D (6 bases). Between the trimmed V and J ends, which lost 7 bases and 4 bases, there was a span of 15 bases. CDR3 length equals 13 residues. Looked up from germline, CDR1 is DFQATT and CDR2 is SNEGSKA (reference sequence).

As regards this clonotype: This could be a read error, since a much larger clone is one nucleotide away. The chain has TRBV2 and TRBJ1-5, with D hard to call. There are 13 residues in the CDR3. Per germline, CDR1 SNHLY and CDR2 FYNNEI. This CDR3 reads CASSESSIRPLHF. For the CDR3, the DNA is TGTGCCAGCAGTGAATCCTCAATCAGGCCCCTGCATTTT. Combining the CDR3 with reference TRBV2 and TRBJ1-5 gives the whole variable domain EPEVTQTPSHQVTQMGQEVILRCVPISNHLYFYWYRQILGQKVEFLVSFYNNEISEKSEIFDDQFSVERPDGSNFTLKIRSTKLEDSAMYFCASSESSIRPLHFGDGTRLSIL.

This clonotype has at least ten counts. The chain combines TRBV19 with TRBJ1-5, with 9 bases that match TRBD1. The junction had 6 bases not matched to a gene; V was cut back by 5 bases and J by 7 bases. Germline CDR1 reads LNHDA; CDR2 reads SQIVND (reference sequence). The CDR3 has 14 residues. The CDR3 DNA reads TGTGCCAGTAGTGCAACAGGGGGCGGACAGCCCCAGCATTTT. Protein: CASSATGGGQPQHF.

In this sample, this clonotype turned up a few times. The CDR3 here is CAWSPGTGPSSYEQYF. DNA for the CDR3: TGTGCCTGGAGTCCCGGGACGGGGCCAAGCTCCTACGAGCAGTACTTC. V gene TRBV30 combines with J gene TRBJ2-7, with D perhaps TRBD1 or TRBD2 (5 bases each). The CDR3 sequence is 16 residues long. The V end was cut by 2 bases, the J end by 0 bases, with 17 bases between. Germline V gene data show CDR1 as GTSNPN and CDR2 as SVGIG (reference sequence).

The table lists this clonotype with a few counts. The gene calls are TRBV5-6 and TRBJ2-1, with TRBD2 identical over 8 bases. Germline CDR1 and CDR2: SGHDT and YYEEEE. This CDR3 is 16 amino acids long. V shed 3 bases, J shed 4 bases, and the junction held 9 bases outside the gene matches. The chain's CDR3 is CASSSAGTRTYNEQFF. DNA for the CDR3: TGTGCCAGCAGCTCCGCCGGGACTAGAACATACAATGAGCAGTTCTTC.

This clonotype showed up many times. The CDR3, as DNA: TGCAGCGGTACGACAGGGGATGGCCAGCCCCAGCATTTT. Translation: CSGTTGDGQPQHF. The chain has TRBV29-1 and TRBJ1-5; TRBD1 matches 8 bases. Germline assignment: CDR1 SQVTM and CDR2 ANQGSEA. The CDR3 is 13 residues long. With 7 bases clipped from V and 7 bases from J, the junction kept 9 bases outside the gene matches. Drawing the rest from reference TRBV29-1 and TRBJ1-5, the complete variable domain is SAVISQKPSRDICQRGTSLTIQCQVDSQVTMMFWYRQQPGQSLTLIATANQGSEATYESGFVIDKFPISRPNLTFSTLTVSNMSPEDSSIYLCSGTTGDGQPQHFGDGTRLSIL.

There are a few counts of this clonotype. The chain links TRBV5-6 to TRBJ2-5; weak D call: TRBD1 (5 bases). Per germline, CDR1 SGHDT and CDR2 YYEEEE. The length of the CDR3 is 16 residues. V shed 0 bases and J shed 5 bases, with 17 bases lying between them. DNA for the CDR3: TGTGCCAGCAGCTTGGAGGGGCACCCTAGACGCGAGACCCAGTACTTC. This gives the protein CASSLEGHPRRETQYF.

This clonotype was seen at least ten times. The chain couples TRBV3-1 to TRBJ2-5; D ambiguous. The CDR3 totals 11 residues. V was clipped by 9 bases and J by 5 bases, with 10 bases between them. Germline CDR1 reads LGHDT; CDR2 reads YNNKEL (reference sequence). CDR3: CASSNEETQYF. As DNA, the CDR3 is TGTGCCAGTTCGAACGAGGAGACCCAGTACTTC.

This clonotype is termed medium-sized. The chain couples TRBV10-3 to TRBJ2-1, with TRBD1 identical over 9 bases. Germline V gene data show CDR1 as ENHRY and CDR2 as SYGVKD. This CDR3 spans 14 amino acids. V was pared by 7 bases and J by 7 bases, with 8 bases of the junction left unmatched. CDR3 protein: CAITSGQGKNEQFF. CDR3 DNA sequence: TGTGCCATCACCTCGGGACAGGGTAAAAATGAGCAGTTCTTC.

The table lists this clonotype with many counts. V and J are TRBV7-2 and TRBJ1-1, with D hard to call. Germline lookup yields CDR1 SGHTA and CDR2 FQGNSA. Trimming removed 5 bases from V and 1 base from J, with 11 bases in between. This CDR3 spans 14 amino acids. CDR3 DNA: TGTGCCAGCAGCGACGGGATCCCGAACACTGAAGCTTTCTTT. This translates into CASSDGIPNTEAFF.

This clonotype was seen only a few times. The chain is built from TRBV15 and TRBJ1-5; 7 nucleotides agree with TRBD1. The CDR3 sequence is 20 residues long. The germline V gene has CDR1 LNHNV and CDR2 YYDKDF (reference sequence). After removal of 3 bases from V and 0 bases from J, the junction contained 17 bases not matched to a gene. CDR3 coding DNA: TGTGCCACCAGCAGTCCCACAGGGGAACGGGGAATAGGTAGCAATCAGCCCCAGCATTTT. This translates into CATSSPTGERGIGSNQPQHF.

With respect to this clonotype: Given a much more abundant clone one base away, this may be a read error. In nucleotides, the CDR3 is TGTGCCGGCAGCCGCAGAGGGGACAGCTCTGGGGCCAACGTCCTGACTTTC. It specifies CAGSRRGDSSGANVLTF. The chain recombines TRBV7-9 with TRBJ2-6; TRBD1 aligns across 7 bases. Germline values: CDR1 SEHNR, CDR2 FQNEAQ (reference sequence). This CDR3 region has 17 residues.

This clonotype was seen at least ten times. The J gene is TRBJ2-1, the V gene TRBV20-1; D gene uncertain. V was shortened by 5 bases and J by 7 bases, with 12 bases between the two germline ends. The germline gives CDR1 DFQATT, CDR2 SNEGSKA (reference sequence). This CDR3 region has 12 residues. The CDR3 region is CSAPSVGNEQFF. The DNA of the CDR3 is TGCAGTGCTCCTTCCGTGGGTAATGAGCAGTTCTTC.

For this clonotype: A much larger clonotype is one base distant, so this may be a read error. The CDR3 DNA is TGTGCCAGCAGTTACTCGCCCGACAGGACGAACACTGAAGCTTTCTTT. This codes for CASSYSPDRTNTEAFF. The chain links TRBV6-5 to TRBJ1-1; perhaps TRBD1 as D (6 bases). Germline V gene lookup returns CDR1 MNHEY and CDR2 SVGAGI. The CDR3 loop spans 16 amino acids. Deletions cut 0 bases from V and 1 base from J, with 12 bases between.

The chain links TRBV19 to TRBJ1-5; D not certain. CDR1 and CDR2 from the germline V gene are LNHDA and SQIVND (reference sequence). Trimming shortened V by 4 bases and J by 6 bases, and 16 bases separated the two germline ends. The CDR3 has 15 amino acids. CDR3 region: CASSRAGPKGQPQHF. DNA of the CDR3: TGTGCCAGTAGTAGAGCCGGCCCGAAGGGTCAGCCCCAGCATTTT.

This clonotype was recorded at least ten times. The chain is built from TRBV6-2 or TRBV6-3 and TRBJ2-5, with 9 nucleotides matching TRBD2. This CDR3 region has 15 residues. The germline CDR1 and CDR2 sequences are MNHEY and SVGEGT. Trimming at V came to 2 bases and at J to 1 base, leaving 2 bases not matched to a gene. The CDR3 DNA reads as TGTGCCAGCAGTTACGATAGCGGGGGCCAAGAGACCCAGTACTTC. Protein product: CASSYDSGGQETQYF.